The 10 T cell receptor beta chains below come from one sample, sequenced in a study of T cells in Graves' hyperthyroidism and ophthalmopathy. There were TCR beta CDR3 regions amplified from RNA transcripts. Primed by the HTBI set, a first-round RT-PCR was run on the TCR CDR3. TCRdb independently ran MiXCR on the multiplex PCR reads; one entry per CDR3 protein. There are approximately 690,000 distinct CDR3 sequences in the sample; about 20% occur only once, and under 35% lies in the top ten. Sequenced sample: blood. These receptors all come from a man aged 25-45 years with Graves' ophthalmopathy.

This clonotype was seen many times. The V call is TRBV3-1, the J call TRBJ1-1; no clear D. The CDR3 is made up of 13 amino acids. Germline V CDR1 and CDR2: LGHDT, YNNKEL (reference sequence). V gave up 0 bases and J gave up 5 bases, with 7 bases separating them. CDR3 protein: CASSQDGRTEAFF. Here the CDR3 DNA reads TGTGCCAGCAGCCAAGATGGAAGGACTGAAGCTTTCTTT.

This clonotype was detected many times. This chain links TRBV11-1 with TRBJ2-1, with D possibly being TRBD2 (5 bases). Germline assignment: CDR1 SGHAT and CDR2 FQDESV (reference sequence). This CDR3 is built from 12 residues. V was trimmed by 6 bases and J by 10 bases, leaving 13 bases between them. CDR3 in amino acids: CASRSEAGEQFF. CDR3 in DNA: TGTGCCAGCAGATCGGAGGCCGGGGAGCAGTTCTTC.

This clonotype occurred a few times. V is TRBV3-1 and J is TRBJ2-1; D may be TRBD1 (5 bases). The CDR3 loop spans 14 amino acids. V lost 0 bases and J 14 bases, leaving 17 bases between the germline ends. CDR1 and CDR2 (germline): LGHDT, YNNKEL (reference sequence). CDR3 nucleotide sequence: TGTGCCAGCAGCCAAGAGGGGCTATTTGAGCTGGAGTTCTTC. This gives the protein CASSQEGLFELEFF.

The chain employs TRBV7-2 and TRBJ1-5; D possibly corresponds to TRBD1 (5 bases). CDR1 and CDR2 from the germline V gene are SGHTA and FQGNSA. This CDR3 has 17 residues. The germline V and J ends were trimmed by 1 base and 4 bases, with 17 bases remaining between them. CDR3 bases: TGTGCCAGCAGCTTAGTTGGATTGGGGGAGCGTAATCAGCCCCAGCATTTT. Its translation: CASSLVGLGERNQPQHF.

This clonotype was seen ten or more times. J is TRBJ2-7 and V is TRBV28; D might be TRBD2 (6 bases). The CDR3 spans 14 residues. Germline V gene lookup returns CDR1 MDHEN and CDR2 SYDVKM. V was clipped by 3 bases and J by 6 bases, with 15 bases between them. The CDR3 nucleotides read TGTGCCAGCAGTTTGGGCGGGACCCCGATCGAGCAGTACTTC. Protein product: CASSLGGTPIEQYF.

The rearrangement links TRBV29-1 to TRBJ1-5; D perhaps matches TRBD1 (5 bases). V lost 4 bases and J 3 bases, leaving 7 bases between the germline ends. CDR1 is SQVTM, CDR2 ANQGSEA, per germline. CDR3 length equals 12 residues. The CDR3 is CSVGQPNQPQHF. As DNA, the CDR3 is TGCAGCGTTGGACAGCCCAATCAGCCCCAGCATTTT.

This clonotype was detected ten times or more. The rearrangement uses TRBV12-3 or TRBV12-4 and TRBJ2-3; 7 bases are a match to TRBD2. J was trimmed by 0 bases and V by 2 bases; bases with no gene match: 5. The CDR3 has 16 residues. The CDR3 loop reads CASSLWAGVSTDTQYF. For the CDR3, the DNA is TGTGCCAGCAGTTTATGGGCGGGGGTGAGCACAGATACGCAGTATTTT.

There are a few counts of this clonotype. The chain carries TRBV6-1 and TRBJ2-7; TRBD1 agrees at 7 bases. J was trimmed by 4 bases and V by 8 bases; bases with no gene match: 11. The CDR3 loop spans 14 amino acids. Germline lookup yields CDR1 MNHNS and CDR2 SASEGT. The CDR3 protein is CASGSTGQQYEQYF. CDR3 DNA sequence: TGTGCCAGCGGGTCCACGGGACAGCAATACGAGCAGTACTTC.

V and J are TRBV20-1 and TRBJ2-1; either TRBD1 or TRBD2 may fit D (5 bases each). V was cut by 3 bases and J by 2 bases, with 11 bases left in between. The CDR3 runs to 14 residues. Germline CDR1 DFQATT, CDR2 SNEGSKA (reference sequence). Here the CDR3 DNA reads TGCAGTGCTAGTCCGGGGCCAACCTACAATGAGCAGTTCTTC. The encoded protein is CSASPGPTYNEQFF.

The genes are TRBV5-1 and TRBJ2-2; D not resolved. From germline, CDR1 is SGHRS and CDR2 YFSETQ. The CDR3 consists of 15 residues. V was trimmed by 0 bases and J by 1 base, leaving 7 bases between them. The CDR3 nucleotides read TGCGCCAGCAGCTTGGATTCCGGGAACACCGGGGAGCTGTTTTTT. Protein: CASSLDSGNTGELFF.